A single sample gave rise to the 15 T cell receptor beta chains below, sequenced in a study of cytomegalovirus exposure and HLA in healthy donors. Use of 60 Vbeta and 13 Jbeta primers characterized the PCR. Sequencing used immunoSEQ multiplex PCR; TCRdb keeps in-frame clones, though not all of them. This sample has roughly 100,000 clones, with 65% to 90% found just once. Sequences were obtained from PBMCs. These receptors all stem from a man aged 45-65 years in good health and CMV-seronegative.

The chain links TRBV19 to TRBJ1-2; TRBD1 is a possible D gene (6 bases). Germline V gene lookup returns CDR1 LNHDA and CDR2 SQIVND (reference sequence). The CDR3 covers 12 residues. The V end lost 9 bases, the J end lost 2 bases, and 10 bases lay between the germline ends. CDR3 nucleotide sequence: TGTGCCAGCCGGGACACCAACTATGGCTACACCTTC. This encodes CASRDTNYGYTF.

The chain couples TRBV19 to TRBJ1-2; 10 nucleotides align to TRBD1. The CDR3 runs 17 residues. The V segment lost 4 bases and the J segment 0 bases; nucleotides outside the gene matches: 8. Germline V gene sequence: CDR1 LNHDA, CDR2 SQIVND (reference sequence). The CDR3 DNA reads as TGTGCCAGTAGTAACACCGGGACAGGGGAAGCTAACTATGGCTACACCTTC. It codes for CASSNTGTGEANYGYTF.

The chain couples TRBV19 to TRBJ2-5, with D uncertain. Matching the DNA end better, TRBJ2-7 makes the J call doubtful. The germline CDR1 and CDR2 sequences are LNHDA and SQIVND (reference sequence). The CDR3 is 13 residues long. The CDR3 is CASSERLAYEQYF. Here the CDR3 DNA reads TGTGCCAGTAGTGAGAGGTTGGCCTACGAGCAGTACTTC.

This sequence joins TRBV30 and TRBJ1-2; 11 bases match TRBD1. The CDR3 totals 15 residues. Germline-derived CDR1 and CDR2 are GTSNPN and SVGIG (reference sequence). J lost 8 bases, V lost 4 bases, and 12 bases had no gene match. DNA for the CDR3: TGTGCCTGGAACCAAGGTGGACAGGGGGCGAAAGGCTACACCTTC. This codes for CAWNQGGQGAKGYTF.

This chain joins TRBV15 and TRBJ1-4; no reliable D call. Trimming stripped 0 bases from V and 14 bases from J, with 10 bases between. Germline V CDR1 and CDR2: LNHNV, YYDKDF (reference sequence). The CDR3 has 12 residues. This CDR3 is CATSRENINLFF. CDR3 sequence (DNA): TGTGCCACCAGCAGAGAAAACATCAATCTGTTTTTT.

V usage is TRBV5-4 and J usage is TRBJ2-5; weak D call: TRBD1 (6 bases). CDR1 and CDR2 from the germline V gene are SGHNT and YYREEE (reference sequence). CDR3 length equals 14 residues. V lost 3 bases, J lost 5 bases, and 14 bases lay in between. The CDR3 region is CASSSYRVEETQYF. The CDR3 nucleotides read TGTGCCAGCAGCTCGTACAGGGTTGAGGAGACCCAGTACTTC.

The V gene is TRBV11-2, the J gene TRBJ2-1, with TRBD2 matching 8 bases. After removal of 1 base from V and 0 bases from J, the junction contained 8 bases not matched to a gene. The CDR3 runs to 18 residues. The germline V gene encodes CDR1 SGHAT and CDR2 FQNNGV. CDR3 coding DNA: TGTGCCAGCAGCTTAGGCTACATAGCGGGGAACTCCTACAATGAGCAGTTCTTC. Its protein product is CASSLGYIAGNSYNEQFF.

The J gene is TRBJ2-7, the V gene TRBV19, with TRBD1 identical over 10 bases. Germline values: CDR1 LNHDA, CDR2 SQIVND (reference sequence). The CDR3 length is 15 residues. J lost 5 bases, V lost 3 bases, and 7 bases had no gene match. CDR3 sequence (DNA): TGTGCCAGTAGTATCGGGACAGGGGAGGAAGACGAGCAGTACGTC. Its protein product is CASSIGTGEEDEQYV.

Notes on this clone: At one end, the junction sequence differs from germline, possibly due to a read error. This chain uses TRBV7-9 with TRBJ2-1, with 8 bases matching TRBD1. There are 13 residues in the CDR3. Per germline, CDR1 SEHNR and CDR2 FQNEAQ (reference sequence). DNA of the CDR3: TGTTCCAGCAGCGCCGACAGGGGCGATGAGCAGTTCTTC. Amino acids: CSSSADRGDEQFF.

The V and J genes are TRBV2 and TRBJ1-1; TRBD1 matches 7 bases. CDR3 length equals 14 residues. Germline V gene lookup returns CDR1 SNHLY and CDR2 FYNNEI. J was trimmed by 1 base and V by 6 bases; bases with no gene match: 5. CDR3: CASRGRTGNTEAFF. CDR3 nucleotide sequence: TGTGCCAGCAGGGGTAGGACAGGGAACACTGAAGCTTTCTTT.

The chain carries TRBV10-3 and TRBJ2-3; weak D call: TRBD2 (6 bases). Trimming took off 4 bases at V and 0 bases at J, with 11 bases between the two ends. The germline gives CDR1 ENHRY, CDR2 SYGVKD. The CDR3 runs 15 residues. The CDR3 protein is CAISAGGLSTDTQYF. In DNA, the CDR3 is TGTGCCATCAGTGCTGGGGGACTCAGCACAGATACGCAGTATTTT.

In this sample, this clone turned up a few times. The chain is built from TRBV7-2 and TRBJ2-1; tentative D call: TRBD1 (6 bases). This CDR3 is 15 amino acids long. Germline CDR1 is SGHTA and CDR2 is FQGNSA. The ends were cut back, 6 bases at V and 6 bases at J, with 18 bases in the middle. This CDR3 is CASRRAGDLRNEQFF. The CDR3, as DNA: TGTGCCAGCAGGCGCGCAGGGGATTTACGCAATGAGCAGTTCTTC.

The CDR3 DNA follows: TGCAGCGCCCGCCTCGCGGACAGCTCTGGAAACACCATATATTTT. Its protein is CSARLADSSGNTIYF. The V call is TRBV29-1, the J call TRBJ1-3; D is possibly TRBD1 (6 bases). Germline V gene data show CDR1 as SQVTM and CDR2 as ANQGSEA. V was shortened by 7 bases and J by 0 bases, with 16 bases between the two germline ends. The CDR3 runs 15 residues. Full variable domain (remainder filled in from reference TRBV29-1 and TRBJ1-3): SAVISQKPSRDICQRGTSLTIQCQVDSQVTMMFWYRQQPGQSLTLIATANQGSEATYESGFVIDKFPISRPNLTFSTLTVSNMSPEDSSIYLCSARLADSSGNTIYFGEGSWLTVV.

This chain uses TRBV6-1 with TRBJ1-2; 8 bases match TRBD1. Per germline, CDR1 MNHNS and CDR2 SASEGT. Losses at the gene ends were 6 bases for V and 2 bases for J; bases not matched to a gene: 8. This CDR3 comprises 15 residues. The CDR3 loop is CASRLWDRQNYGYTF. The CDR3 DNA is TGTGCCAGCAGGCTGTGGGACAGGCAGAACTATGGCTACACCTTC.

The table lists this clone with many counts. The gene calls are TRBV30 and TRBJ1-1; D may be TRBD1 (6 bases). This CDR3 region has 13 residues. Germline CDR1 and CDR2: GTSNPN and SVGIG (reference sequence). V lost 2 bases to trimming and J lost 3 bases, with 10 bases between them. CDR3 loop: CAWSRTDYTEAFF. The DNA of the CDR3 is TGTGCCTGGAGTAGGACAGATTACACTGAAGCTTTCTTT.